Only a few counts were recorded for the clone carrying this T cell receptor (beta chain). Its antigen is undetermined. This entry is derived from a study of identical twins. Findings of the study overall: Low generation-probability sequences were in excess among twin-shared out-of-frame alpha sequences.

MiXCR was run by TCRdb on the 5' RACE reads, yielding one entry per CDR3 protein. Of some 760,000 distinct CDR3 sequences listed, over 15% are singletons. In every case, the donor was a healthy Caucasian. The length of the CDR3 is 15 residues. Trimming left V 3 bases short and J 3 bases short, with 15 bases between. Germline V CDR1 and CDR2: KGHSH, LQKENI. This sample also belongs to another study, concerning T cells expressing NK-cell markers. As reported in that work: Topping the CD3+CD56-NKG2C+ fraction as well were these clonotypes, in a few donors.

The rearrangement links TRBV18 to TRBJ2-7, with no clear D. The TCR was taken from a woman under 30 in good health. Sequencing was done on a sample of PBMCs. CDR3 region: CASSPSPQKLYEQYF. DNA for the CDR3: TGTGCCAGCTCACCCTCTCCCCAGAAGCTCTACGAGCAGTACTTC.